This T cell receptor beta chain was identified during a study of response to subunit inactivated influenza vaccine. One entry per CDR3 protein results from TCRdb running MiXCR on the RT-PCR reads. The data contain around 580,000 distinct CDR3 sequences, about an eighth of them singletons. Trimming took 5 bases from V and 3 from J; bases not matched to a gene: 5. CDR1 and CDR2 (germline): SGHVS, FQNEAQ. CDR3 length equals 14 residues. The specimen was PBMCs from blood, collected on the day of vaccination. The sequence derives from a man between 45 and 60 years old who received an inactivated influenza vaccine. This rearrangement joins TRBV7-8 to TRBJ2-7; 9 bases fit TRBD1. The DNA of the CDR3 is TGTGCCAGCAGCGTACCGGGACAGGGCTACGAGCAGTACTTC. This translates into CASSVPGQGYEQYF.